This T cell receptor (beta chain) was identified during a study of CD8 T cells in ankylosing spondylitis. Whole-study results and caveats: Some of these motif variants have turned up before, in reports on reactive arthritis synovial fluid and blood.

The germline gives CDR1 SEHNR, CDR2 FQNEAQ (reference sequence). V lost 6 bases, J lost 4 bases, and 16 bases lay in between. The CDR3 consists of 14 residues. TCRdb itself ran the 5' RACE reads through MiXCR, one entry per CDR3 protein. This table has roughly 240,000 distinct CDR3 sequences, 8.2% appearing once. The table lists this clonotype with many counts. Antigen specificity is unknown. The V and J genes are TRBV7-9 and TRBJ2-7; TRBD1 might be the D (5 bases). This TCR was sampled from a female donor with ankylosing spondylitis or in good health (not recorded which). Source material: blood, either unsorted or a sorted T cell fraction (not recorded which). The CDR3 coding sequence is TGTGCCAGCAGTTCGCCCAGGGTTCAGTACGAGCAGTACTTC. It codes for CASSSPRVQYEQYF.